The rows below give T cell receptor beta chains drawn from one sample of a study of blood T cell repertoires in COVID-19. Libraries were prepared by immunoSEQ multiplex PCR; TCRdb keeps only in-frame clonotypes and omits some of them. The sample shows approximately 200,000 clones, approximately 87% of them seen only once. Sequencing was carried out using peripheral blood. These receptors were taken from a person between 65 and 79 years old with COVID-19, enrolled during active disease. Each CDR3 is given with its conserved first and last residue. The D gene is left open where the match is weak. Only part of the rows carry a size: once, few, many, or a class if the clone is expanded.

d_gene: -; j_gene: TRBJ1-3; v_gene: TRBV21-1; abundance: -; CDR3aa: CASSSGGNTIYF; CDR3nt: TGTGCCAGCAGCTCGGGGGGAAACACCATATATTTT
d_gene: -; j_gene: TRBJ2-1; v_gene: TRBV20-1; abundance: -; CDR3aa: CSASLGSYNEQFF; CDR3nt: TGCAGTGCTAGTCTAGGATCCTACAATGAGCAGTTCTTC
d_gene: TRBD2; j_gene: TRBJ2-2; v_gene: TRBV4-1; abundance: -; CDR3aa: CASSQDGGSGANTGELFF; CDR3nt: TGCGCCAGCAGCCAAGACGGAGGTAGCGGGGCGAACACCGGGGAGCTGTTTTTT
d_gene: TRBD1; j_gene: TRBJ1-4; v_gene: TRBV7-2; abundance: -; CDR3aa: CASSSSGGSNEKLFF; CDR3nt: TGTGCCAGCAGCTCGTCAGGGGGGAGTAATGAAAAACTGTTTTTT
d_gene: -; j_gene: TRBJ2-3; v_gene: TRBV13; abundance: -; CDR3aa: CASSLSFGGGRSTDTQYF; CDR3nt: TGTGCCAGCAGCTTATCTTTTGGGGGGGGCCGAAGCACAGATACGCAGTATTTT
d_gene: TRBD1; j_gene: TRBJ2-7; v_gene: TRBV19; abundance: -; CDR3aa: CASSIKTGPNYEQYF; CDR3nt: TGTGCCAGTAGTATCAAGACAGGGCCCAACTACGAGCAGTACTTC
d_gene: -; j_gene: TRBJ1-6; v_gene: TRBV9; abundance: once; CDR3aa: CASSVVEGGNSPLHF; CDR3nt: TGTGCCAGCAGCGTAGTTGAGGGTGGCAATTCACCCCTCCACTTT
d_gene: TRBD2; j_gene: TRBJ2-1; v_gene: TRBV6-2/TRBV6-3; abundance: -; CDR3aa: CASSRTSGDNEQFF; CDR3nt: TGTGCCAGCAGTCGGACTAGCGGAGACAATGAGCAGTTCTTC
d_gene: -; j_gene: TRBJ2-3; v_gene: TRBV21-1; abundance: -; CDR3aa: CASSKKFGRPLNGSYPPNNTQYF; CDR3nt: TGTGCCAGCAGCAAAAAGTTTGGTAGGCCTCTGAATGGGAGTTACCCTCCTAATAATACGCAGTATTTT
d_gene: -; j_gene: TRBJ1-2; v_gene: TRBV7-2; abundance: -; CDR3aa: CASSLAIRQVINYGYTF; CDR3nt: TGTGCCAGCAGCTTAGCGATTCGGCAGGTTATTAACTATGGCTACACCTTC
d_gene: TRBD1; j_gene: TRBJ1-1; v_gene: TRBV7-2; abundance: -; CDR3aa: CASSLTGEDTEAFF; CDR3nt: TGTGCCAGCAGCTTAACAGGGGAGGACACTGAAGCTTTCTTT
d_gene: -; j_gene: TRBJ2-7; v_gene: TRBV5-1; abundance: -; CDR3aa: CASSPGQSPQPYEQYF; CDR3nt: TGCGCCAGCAGCCCCGGACAGAGCCCCCAGCCCTACGAGCAGTACTTC
d_gene: -; j_gene: TRBJ1-2; v_gene: TRBV10-1; abundance: -; CDR3aa: CASSRLVSNIRVYGYTF; CDR3nt: TGCGCCAGCAGTCGTTTGGTTTCCAATATAAGAGTTTATGGCTACACCTTC
d_gene: -; j_gene: TRBJ1-5; v_gene: TRBV10-3; abundance: -; CDR3aa: CAISETGNQPQHF; CDR3nt: TGTGCCATCAGTGAGACGGGCAATCAGCCCCAGCATTTT
d_gene: -; j_gene: TRBJ2-5; v_gene: TRBV7-2; abundance: -; CDR3aa: CASSLGYRGISYQETQYF; CDR3nt: TGTGCCAGCAGCTTAGGGTATCGGGGAATCTCGTACCAAGAGACCCAGTACTTC
d_gene: -; j_gene: TRBJ2-7; v_gene: TRBV24-1; abundance: -; CDR3aa: CATSEASSYEQYF; CDR3nt: TGTGCCACCAGTGAGGCCAGCTCCTACGAGCAGTACTTC
d_gene: -; j_gene: TRBJ1-5; v_gene: TRBV5-6; abundance: -; CDR3aa: CASSLGGANQPQHF; CDR3nt: TGTGCCAGCAGCTTAGGGGGGGCCAATCAGCCCCAGCATTTT
d_gene: TRBD2; j_gene: TRBJ2-1; v_gene: TRBV5-1; abundance: -; CDR3aa: CASSPVLAAANEQFF; CDR3nt: TGCGCCAGCAGCCCGGTTCTAGCGGCTGCCAATGAGCAGTTCTTC
d_gene: -; j_gene: TRBJ1-1; v_gene: TRBV6-5; abundance: once; CDR3aa: CASSKPDRFYTEAFF; CDR3nt: TGTGCCAGCAGCAAACCGGACAGATTTTACACTGAAGCTTTCTTT
d_gene: -; j_gene: TRBJ1-5; v_gene: TRBV3-1/TRBV3-2; abundance: -; CDR3aa: CASSKKPGSNQPQHF; CDR3nt: TGTGCCAGCAGCAAAAAACCAGGGAGCAATCAGCCCCAGCATTTT
d_gene: TRBD1; j_gene: TRBJ1-2; v_gene: TRBV9; abundance: -; CDR3aa: CASSVGTGVGDGYTF; CDR3nt: TGTGCCAGCAGCGTAGGAACAGGGGTGGGGGATGGCTACACCTTC
d_gene: TRBD2; j_gene: TRBJ2-7; v_gene: TRBV5-6; abundance: -; CDR3aa: CASRGLAGRLEQYF; CDR3nt: TGTGCCAGCAGGGGACTAGCGGGACGTTTAGAGCAGTACTTC
d_gene: -; j_gene: TRBJ2-1; v_gene: TRBV9; abundance: -; CDR3aa: CASSDPRQGRAYNEQFF; CDR3nt: TGTGCCAGCAGCGATCCCCGGCAGGGTAGGGCCTACAATGAGCAGTTCTTC